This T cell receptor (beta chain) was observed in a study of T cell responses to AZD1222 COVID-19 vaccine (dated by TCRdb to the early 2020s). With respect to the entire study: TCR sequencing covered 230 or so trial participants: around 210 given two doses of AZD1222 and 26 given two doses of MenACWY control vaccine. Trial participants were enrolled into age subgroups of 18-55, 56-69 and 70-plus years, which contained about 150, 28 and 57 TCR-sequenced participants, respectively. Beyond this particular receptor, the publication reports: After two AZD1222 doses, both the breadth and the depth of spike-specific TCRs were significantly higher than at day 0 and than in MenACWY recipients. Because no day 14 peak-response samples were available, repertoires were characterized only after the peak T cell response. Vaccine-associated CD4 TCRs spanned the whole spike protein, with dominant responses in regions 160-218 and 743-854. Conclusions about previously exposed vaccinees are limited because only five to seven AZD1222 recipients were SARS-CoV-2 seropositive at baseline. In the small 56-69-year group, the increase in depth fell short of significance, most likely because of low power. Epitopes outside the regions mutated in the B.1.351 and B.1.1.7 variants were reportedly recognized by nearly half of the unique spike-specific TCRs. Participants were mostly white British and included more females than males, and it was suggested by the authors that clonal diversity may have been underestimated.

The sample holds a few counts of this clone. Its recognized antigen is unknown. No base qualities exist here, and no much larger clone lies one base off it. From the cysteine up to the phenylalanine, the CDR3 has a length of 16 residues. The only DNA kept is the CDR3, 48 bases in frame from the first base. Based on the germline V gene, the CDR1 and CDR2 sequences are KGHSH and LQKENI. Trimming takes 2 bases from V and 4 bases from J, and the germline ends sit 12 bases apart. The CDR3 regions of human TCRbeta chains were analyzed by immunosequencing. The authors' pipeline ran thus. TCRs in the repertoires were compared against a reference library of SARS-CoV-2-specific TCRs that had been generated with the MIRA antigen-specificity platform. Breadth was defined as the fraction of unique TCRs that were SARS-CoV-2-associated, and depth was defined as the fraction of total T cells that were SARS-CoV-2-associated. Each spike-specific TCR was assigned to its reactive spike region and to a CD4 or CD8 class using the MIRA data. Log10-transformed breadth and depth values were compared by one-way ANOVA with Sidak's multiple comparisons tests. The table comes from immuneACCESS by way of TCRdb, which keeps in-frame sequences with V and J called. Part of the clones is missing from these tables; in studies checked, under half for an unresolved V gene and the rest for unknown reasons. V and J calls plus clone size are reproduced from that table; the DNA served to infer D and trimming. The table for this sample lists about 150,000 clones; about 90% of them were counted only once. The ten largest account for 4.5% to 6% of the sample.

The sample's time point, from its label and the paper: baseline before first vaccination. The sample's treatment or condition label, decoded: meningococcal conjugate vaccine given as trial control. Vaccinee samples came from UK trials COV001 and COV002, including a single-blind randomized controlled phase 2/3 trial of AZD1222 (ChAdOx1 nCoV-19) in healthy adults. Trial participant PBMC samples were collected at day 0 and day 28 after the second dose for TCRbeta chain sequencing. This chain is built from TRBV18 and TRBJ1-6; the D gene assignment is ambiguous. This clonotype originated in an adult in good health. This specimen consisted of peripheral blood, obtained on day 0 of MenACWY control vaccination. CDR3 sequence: CASSPYSDGYNSPLHF. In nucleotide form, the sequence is TGTGCCAGCTCACCATATTCGGACGGATATAATTCACCCCTCCACTTT.